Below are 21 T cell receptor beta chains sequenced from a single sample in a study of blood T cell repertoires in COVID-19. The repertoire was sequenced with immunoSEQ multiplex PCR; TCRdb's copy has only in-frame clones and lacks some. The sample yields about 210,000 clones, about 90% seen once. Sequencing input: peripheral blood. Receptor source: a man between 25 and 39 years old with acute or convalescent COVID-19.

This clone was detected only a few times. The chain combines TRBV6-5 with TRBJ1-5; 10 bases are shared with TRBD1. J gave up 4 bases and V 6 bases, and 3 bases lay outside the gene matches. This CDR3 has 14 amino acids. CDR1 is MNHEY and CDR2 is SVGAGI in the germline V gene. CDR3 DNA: TGTGCCAGCAGAAAGGGACAGGGGAATCAGCCCCAGCATTTT. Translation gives CASRKGQGNQPQHF.

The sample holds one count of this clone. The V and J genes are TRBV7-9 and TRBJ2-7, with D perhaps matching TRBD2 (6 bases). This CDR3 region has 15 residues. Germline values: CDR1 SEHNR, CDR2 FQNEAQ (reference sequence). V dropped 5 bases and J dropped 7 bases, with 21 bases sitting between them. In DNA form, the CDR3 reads TGTGCCAGCAGCATAACCGGGACTCCGCCAGTGGAGCAGTACTTC. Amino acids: CASSITGTPPVEQYF.

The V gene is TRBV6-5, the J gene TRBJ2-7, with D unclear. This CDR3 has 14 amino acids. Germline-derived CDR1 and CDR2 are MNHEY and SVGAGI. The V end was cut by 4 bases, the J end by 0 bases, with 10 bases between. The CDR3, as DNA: TGTGCCAGCAGTTCTTTTCGTAGCTCCTACGAGCAGTACTTC. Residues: CASSSFRSSYEQYF.

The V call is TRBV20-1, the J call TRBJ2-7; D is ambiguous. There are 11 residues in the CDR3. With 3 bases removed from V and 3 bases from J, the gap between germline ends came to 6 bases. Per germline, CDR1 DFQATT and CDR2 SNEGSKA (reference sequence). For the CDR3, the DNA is TGCAGTGCTAGCTTTAGCTACGAGCAGTACTTC. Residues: CSASFSYEQYF.

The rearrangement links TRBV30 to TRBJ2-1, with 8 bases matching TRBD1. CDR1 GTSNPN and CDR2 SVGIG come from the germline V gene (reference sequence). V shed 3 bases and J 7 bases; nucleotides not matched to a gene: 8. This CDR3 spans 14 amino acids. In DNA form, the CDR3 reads TGTGCCTGGAGGCCGGACAGGGCGGAGAATGAGCAGTTCTTC. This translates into CAWRPDRAENEQFF. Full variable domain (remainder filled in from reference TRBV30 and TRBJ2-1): SQTIHQWPATLVQPVGSPLSLECTVEGTSNPNLYWYRQAAGRGLQLLFYSVGIGQISSEVPQNLSASRPQDRQFILSSKKLLLSDSGFYLCAWRPDRAENEQFFGPGTRLTVL.

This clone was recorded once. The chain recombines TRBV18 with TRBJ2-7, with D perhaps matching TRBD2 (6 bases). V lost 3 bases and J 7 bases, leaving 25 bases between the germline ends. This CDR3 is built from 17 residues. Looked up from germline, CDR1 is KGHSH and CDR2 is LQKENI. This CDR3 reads CASSPMTPGLIMGEQYF. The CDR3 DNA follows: TGTGCCAGCTCACCTATGACTCCGGGACTGATAATGGGGGAGCAGTACTTC. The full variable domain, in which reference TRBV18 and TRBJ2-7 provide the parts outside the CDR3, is NAGVMQNPRHLVRRRGQEARLRCSPMKGHSHVYWYRQLPEEGLKFMVYLQKENIIDESGMPKERFSAEFPKEGPSILRIQQVVRGDSAAYFCASSPMTPGLIMGEQYFGPGTRLTVT.

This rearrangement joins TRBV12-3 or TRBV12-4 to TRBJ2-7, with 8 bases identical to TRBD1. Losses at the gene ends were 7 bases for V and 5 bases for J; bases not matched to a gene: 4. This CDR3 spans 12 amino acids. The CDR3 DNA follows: TGTGCCAGCACCGCGGGACAGGACGAGCAGTACTTC. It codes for CASTAGQDEQYF.

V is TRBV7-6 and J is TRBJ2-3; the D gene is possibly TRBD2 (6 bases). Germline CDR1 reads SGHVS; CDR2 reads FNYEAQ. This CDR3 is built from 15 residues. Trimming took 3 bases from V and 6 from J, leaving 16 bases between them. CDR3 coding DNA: TGTGCCAGCAGCTTGGAGGGAGCGCTATCGGATACGCAGTATTTT. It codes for CASSLEGALSDTQYF.

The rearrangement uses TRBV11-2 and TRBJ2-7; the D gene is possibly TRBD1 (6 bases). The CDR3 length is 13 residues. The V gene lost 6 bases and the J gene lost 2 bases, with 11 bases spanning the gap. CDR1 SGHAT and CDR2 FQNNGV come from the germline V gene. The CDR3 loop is CASSSDRPYEQYF. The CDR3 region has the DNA TGTGCCAGCAGTTCCGACAGGCCCTACGAGCAGTACTTC.

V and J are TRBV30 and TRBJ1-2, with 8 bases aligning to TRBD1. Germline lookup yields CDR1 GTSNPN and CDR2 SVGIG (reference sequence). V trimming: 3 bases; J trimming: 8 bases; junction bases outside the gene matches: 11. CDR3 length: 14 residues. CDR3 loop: CAWSSMDRVGGYTF. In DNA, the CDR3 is TGTGCCTGGAGCTCGATGGACAGGGTGGGAGGCTACACCTTC. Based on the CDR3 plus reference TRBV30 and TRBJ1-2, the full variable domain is SQTIHQWPATLVQPVGSPLSLECTVEGTSNPNLYWYRQAAGRGLQLLFYSVGIGQISSEVPQNLSASRPQDRQFILSSKKLLLSDSGFYLCAWSSMDRVGGYTFGSGTRLTVV.

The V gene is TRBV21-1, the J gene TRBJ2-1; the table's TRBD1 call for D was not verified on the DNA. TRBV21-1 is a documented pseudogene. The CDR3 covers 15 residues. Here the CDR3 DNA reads TGTGCCAGCAGCATTAACAGGGGCGACTACAATGAGCAGTTCTTC. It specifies CASSINRGDYNEQFF.

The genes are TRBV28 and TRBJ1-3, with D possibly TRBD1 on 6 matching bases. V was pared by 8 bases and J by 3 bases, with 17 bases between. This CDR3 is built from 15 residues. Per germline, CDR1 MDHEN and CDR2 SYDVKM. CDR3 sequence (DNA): TGTGCCAGCGCTTTTTGGGGGCGCGTTGGAAACACCATATATTTT. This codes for CASAFWGRVGNTIYF.

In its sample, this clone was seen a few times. CDR3 sequence: CASSRDRGGNSPLHF. CDR3 DNA sequence: TGTGCCAGCAGCCGTGACCGGGGTGGAAATTCACCCCTCCACTTT. The chain has TRBV27 and TRBJ1-6; D is undetermined. Germline values: CDR1 MNHEY, CDR2 SMNVEV (reference sequence). Trimming pared 6 bases from V and 7 bases from J, leaving 16 bases between. CDR3 length: 15 residues.

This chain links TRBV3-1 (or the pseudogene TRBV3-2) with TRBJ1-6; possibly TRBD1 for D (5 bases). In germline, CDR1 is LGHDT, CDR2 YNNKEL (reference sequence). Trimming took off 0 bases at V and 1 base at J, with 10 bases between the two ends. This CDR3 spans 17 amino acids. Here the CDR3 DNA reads TGTGCCAGCAGCCAAGATACAGGTTGGTCCTATAATTCACCCCTCCACTTT. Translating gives CASSQDTGWSYNSPLHF.

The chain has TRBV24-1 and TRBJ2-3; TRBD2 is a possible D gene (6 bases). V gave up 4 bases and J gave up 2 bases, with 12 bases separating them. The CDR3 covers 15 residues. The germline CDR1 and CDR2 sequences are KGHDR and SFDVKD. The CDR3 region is CATSDPAGLTDTQYF. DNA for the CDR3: TGTGCCACCAGTGACCCAGCGGGCCTCACAGATACGCAGTATTTT.

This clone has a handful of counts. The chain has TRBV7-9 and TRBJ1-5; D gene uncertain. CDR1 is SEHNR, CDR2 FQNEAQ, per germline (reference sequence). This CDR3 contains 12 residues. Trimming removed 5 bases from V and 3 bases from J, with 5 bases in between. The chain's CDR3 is CASSPFNQPQHF. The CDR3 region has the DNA TGTGCCAGCAGCCCATTCAATCAGCCCCAGCATTTT.

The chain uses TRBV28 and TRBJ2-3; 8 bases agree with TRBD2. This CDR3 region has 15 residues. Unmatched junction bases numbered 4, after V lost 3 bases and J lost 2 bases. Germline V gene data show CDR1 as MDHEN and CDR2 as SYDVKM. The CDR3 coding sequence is TGTGCCAGCAGTTTGGTAGCGGGGTACACAGATACGCAGTATTTT. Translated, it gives CASSLVAGYTDTQYF.

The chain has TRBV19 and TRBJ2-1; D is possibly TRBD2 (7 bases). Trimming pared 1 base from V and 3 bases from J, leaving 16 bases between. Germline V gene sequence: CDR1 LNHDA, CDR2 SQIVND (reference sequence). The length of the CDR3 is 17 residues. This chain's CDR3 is CASSIAGGPSLYNEQFF. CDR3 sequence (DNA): TGTGCCAGTAGTATAGCCGGGGGGCCTTCACTCTACAATGAGCAGTTCTTC.

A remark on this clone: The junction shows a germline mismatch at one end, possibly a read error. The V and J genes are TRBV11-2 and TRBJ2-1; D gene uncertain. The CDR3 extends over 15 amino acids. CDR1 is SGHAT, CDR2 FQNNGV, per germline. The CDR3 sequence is CASSPHPRSHNEQFF. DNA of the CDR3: TGTGCCAGCAGTCCACACCCACGCTCCCACAATGAGCAGTTCTTC.

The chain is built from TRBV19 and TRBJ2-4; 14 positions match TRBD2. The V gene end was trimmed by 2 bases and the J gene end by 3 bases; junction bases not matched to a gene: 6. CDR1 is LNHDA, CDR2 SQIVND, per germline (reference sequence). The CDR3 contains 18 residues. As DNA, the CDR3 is TGTGCCAGTAGTATACGACTAGCGGGAGGGTCGGGCAAAAACATTCAGTACTTC. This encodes CASSIRLAGGSGKNIQYF.

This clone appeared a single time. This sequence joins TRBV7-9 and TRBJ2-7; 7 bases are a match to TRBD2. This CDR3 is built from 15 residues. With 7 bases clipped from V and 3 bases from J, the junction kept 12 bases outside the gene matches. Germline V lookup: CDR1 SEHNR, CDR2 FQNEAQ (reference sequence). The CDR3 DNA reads TGTGCCAGCACCACTGGGGGGGGAGGCGGCTACGAGCAGTACTTC. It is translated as CASTTGGGGGYEQYF.